Detailed here is one TCR beta chain. What it binds is not known. The record originates from a study of siplizumab effects on memory and regulatory T cells. Study-wide results and limits: Alloreactive CD4+ clones that could be mapped were on average about 70% Treg-derived with siplizumab, against 25% to 30% in controls. Fewer alloreactive sequences mapped to unstimulated CD4+ memory cells under siplizumab.

V lost 2 bases and J 1 base, leaving 13 bases between the germline ends. The V gene's germline CDR1 is SGDLS and CDR2 YYNGEE. The CDR3 length is 15 residues. Per sample, the assay covered about 10^5 TCR templates. This table comes from immunoSEQ multiplex PCR, and its TCRdb copy is limited to in-frame clones, with some not included. The table shows about 110,000 clones, with 80% to 95% occurring only once. Source material: CD4+ T cells sorted from blood. This rearrangement joins TRBV9 to TRBJ2-7; D might be TRBD2 (6 bases). The clonotype comes from a human donor in good health. The CDR3: CASSVGPGDSYEQYF. The CDR3 coding sequence is TGTGCCAGCAGCGTGGGGCCGGGGGATTCCTACGAGCAGTACTTC.